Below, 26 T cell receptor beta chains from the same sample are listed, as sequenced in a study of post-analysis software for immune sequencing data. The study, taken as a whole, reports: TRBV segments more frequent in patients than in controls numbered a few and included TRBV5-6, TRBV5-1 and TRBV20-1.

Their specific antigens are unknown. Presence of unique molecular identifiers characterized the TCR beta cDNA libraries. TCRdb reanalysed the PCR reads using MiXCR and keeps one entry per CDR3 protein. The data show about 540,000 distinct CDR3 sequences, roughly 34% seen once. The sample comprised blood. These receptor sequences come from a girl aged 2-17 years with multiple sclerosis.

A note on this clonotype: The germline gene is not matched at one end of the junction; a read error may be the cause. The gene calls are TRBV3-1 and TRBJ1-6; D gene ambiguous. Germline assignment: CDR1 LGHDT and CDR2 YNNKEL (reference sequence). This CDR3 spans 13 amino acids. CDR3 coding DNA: TGTGCCAGCACGGGTACGAGGAATTCACCCCCCCACTTT. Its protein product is CASTGTRNSPPHF.

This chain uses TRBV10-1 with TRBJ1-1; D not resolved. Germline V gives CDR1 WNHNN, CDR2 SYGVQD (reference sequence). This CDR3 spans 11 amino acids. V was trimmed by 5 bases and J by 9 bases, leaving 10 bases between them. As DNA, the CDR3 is TGCGCCAGCAGTCAGGACGGGAAAGCTTTCTTT. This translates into CASSQDGKAFF.

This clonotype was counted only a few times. CDR3 amino acids: CASQGQLMNTEAFF. In nucleotides, the CDR3 is TGTGCCAGCCAAGGACAGCTCATGAACACTGAAGCTTTCTTT. The rearrangement links TRBV12-3 or TRBV12-4 to TRBJ1-1; TRBD1 is a possible D gene (6 bases). This CDR3 region has 14 residues. Trimming took 8 bases from V and 0 from J, leaving 13 bases between them.

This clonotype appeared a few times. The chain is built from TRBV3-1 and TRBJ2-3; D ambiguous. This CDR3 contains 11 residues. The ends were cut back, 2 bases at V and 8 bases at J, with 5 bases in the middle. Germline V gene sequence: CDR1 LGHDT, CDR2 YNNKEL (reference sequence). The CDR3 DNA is TGTGCCAGCAGCCAACGGTCTACGCAGTATTTT. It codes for CASSQRSTQYF.

In DNA, the CDR3 is TGCAGTGCTTACAGGGGGCGTGCTGTCGGCAATCAGCCCCAGCATTTT. The encoded protein is CSAYRGRAVGNQPQHF. The rearrangement uses TRBV20-1 and TRBJ1-5; 9 bases agree with TRBD1. This CDR3 contains 16 residues. After removal of 5 bases from V and 2 bases from J, the junction contained 10 bases not matched to a gene. Germline V gene lookup returns CDR1 DFQATT and CDR2 SNEGSKA (reference sequence).

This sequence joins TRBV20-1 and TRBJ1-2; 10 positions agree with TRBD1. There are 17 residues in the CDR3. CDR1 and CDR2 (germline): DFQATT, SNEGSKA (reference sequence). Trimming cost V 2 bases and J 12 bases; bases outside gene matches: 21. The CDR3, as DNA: TGCAGTGCTAGAAGAACCGGGACAGGGGTAACCCGACGTGTGGACACCTTC. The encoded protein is CSARRTGTGVTRRVDTF.

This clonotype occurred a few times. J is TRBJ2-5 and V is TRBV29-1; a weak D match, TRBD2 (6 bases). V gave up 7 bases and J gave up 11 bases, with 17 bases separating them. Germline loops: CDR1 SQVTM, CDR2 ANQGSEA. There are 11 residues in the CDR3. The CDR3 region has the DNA TGCAGCGGCCGAGGAGGGATTGAGCAGTACTTC. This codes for CSGRGGIEQYF.

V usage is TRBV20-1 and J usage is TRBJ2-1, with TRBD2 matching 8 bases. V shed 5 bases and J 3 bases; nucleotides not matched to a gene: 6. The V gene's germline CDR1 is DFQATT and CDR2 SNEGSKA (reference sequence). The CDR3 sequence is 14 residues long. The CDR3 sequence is CSAESSGGYNEQFF. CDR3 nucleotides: TGCAGTGCTGAGAGCAGCGGGGGCTACAATGAGCAGTTCTTC.

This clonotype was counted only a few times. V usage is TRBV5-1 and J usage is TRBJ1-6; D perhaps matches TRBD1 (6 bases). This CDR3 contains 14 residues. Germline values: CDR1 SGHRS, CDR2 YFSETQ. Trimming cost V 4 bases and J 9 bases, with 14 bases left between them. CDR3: CASSQDSRTSPLHF. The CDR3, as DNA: TGCGCCAGCAGCCAGGACAGTAGGACTTCACCCCTCCACTTT.

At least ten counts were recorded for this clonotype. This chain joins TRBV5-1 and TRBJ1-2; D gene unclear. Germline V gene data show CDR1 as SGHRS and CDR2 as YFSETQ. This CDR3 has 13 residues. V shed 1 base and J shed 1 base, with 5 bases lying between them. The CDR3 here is CASSLNNNYGYTF. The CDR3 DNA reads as TGCGCCAGCAGCTTGAACAATAACTATGGCTACACCTTC.

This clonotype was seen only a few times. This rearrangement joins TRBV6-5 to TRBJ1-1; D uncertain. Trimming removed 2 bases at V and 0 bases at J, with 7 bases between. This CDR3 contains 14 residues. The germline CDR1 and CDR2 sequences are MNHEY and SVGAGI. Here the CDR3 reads CASSYPGLNTEAFF. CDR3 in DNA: TGTGCCAGCAGTTACCCGGGTTTGAACACTGAAGCTTTCTTT.

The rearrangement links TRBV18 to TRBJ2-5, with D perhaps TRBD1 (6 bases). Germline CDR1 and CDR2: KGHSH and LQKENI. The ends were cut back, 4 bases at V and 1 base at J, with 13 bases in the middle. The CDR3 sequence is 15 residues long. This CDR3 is CASSLRDITQETQYF. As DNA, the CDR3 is TGTGCCAGCTCACTTCGGGACATAACCCAAGAGACCCAGTACTTC. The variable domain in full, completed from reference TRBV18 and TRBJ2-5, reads NAGVMQNPRHLVRRRGQEARLRCSPMKGHSHVYWYRQLPEEGLKFMVYLQKENIIDESGMPKERFSAEFPKEGPSILRIQQVVRGDSAAYFCASSLRDITQETQYFGPGTRLLVL.

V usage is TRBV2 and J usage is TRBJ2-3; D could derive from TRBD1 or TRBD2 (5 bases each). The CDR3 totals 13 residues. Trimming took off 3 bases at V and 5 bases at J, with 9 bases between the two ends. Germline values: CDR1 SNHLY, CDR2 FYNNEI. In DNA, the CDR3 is TGTGCCAGCAGTGAGACGAGGGGAGATACGCAGTATTTT. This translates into CASSETRGDTQYF.

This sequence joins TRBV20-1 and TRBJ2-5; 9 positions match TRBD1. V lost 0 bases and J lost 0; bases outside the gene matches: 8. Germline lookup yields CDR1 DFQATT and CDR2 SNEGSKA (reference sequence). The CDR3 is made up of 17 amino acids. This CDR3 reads CSAREITGGRYQETQYF. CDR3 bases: TGCAGTGCTAGAGAAATTACAGGGGGCAGGTACCAAGAGACCCAGTACTTC.

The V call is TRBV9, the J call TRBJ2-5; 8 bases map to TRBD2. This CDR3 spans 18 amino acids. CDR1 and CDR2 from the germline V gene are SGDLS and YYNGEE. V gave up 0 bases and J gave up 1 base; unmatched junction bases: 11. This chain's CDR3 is CASSVAGISGVGQETQYF. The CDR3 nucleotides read TGTGCCAGCAGCGTAGCGGGGATTAGCGGGGTCGGCCAAGAGACCCAGTACTTC.

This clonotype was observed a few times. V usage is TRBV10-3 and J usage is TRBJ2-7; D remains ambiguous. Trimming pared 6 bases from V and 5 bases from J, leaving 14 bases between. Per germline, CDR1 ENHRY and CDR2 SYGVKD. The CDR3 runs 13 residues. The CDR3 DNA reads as TGTGCCATCAGGGGCGAGCAGGTCAACGAGCAGTACTTC. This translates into CAIRGEQVNEQYF.

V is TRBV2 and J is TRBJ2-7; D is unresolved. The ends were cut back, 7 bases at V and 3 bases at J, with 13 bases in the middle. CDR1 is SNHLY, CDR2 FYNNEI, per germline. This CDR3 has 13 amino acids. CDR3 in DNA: TGTGCCAGCAAAGTCGACGGATACTACGAGCAGTACTTC. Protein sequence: CASKVDGYYEQYF.

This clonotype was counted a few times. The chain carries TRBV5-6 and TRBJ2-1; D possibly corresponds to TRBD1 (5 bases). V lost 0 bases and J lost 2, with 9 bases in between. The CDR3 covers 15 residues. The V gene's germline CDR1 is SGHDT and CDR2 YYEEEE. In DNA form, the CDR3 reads TGTGCCAGCAGCTTGGTAGGGGATACCTACAATGAGCAGTTCTTC. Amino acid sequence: CASSLVGDTYNEQFF.

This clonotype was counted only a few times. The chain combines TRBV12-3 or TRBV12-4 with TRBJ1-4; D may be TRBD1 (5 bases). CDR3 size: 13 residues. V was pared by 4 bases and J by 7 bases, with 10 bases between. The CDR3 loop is CASSWGDGEKLFF. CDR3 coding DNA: TGTGCCAGCAGTTGGGGGGACGGTGAAAAACTGTTTTTT.

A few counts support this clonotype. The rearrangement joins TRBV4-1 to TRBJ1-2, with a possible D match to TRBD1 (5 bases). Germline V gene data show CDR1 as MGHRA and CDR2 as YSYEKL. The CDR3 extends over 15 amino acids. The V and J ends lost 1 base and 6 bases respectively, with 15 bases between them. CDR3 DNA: TGCGCCAGCAGCCAAGCTAACAGGCCTACGGATGGCTACACCTTC. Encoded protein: CASSQANRPTDGYTF.

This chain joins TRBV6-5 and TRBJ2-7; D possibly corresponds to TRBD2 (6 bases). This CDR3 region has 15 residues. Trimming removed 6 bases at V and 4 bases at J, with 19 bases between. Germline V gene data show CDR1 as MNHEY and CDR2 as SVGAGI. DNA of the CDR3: TGTGCCAGCAGCCCATACGGGGGACGGGGGTACGAGCAGTACTTC. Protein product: CASSPYGGRGYEQYF.

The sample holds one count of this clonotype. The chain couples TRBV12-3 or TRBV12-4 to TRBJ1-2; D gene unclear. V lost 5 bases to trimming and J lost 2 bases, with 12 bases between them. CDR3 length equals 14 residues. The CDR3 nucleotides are TGTGCCAGCAGTCGCGATACCATGAACTATGGCTACACCTTC. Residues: CASSRDTMNYGYTF.

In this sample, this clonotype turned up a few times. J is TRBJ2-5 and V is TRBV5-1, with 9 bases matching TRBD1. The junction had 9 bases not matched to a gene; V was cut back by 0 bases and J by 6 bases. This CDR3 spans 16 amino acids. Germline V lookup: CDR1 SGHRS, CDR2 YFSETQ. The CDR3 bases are TGCGCCAGCAGCTTGGCCGCGACAGGGGGGGCAAAGACCCAGTACTTC. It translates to CASSLAATGGAKTQYF.

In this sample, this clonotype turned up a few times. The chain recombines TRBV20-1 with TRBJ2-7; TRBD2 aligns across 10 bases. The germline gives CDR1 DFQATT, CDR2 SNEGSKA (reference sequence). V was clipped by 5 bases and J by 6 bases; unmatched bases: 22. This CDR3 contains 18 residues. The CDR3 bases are TGCAGTGCTCCGGGTGGGCTAGCGGGGGCCCTAGGCTCGCCCGAGCAGTACTTC. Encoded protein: CSAPGGLAGALGSPEQYF.

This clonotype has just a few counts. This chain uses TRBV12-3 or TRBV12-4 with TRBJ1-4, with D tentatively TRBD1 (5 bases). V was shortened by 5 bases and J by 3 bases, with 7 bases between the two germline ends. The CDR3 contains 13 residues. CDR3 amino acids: CASSRGANEKLFF. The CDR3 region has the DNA TGTGCCAGCAGTCGGGGGGCTAATGAAAAACTGTTTTTT.

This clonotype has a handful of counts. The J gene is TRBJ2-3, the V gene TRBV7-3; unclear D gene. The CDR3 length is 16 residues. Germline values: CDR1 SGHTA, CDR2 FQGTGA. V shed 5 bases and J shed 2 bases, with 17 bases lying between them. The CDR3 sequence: CASSLNPGKVTDTQYF. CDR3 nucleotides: TGTGCCAGCAGCCTAAACCCAGGAAAGGTCACAGATACGCAGTATTTT.